Described below is a single T cell receptor beta chain sequence and its context. Its matching antigen is unknown. The naive CD8 subset, CD45RO-negative cells positively selected for CCR7, excluded terminally differentiated effector memory CD45RA+ cells. This entry is derived from a study of shared clonotypes between healthy human individuals. Study background: The composition of the donors was a couple of women and three men aged 18 to 49.

TCRdb keeps only in-frame clones here, not all; method: immunoSEQ multiplex PCR. This sample has around 700,000 clones, with 92% found just once. Findings and limits, study-wide: Rarefaction showed sorted-subset sequencing was incomplete despite large depth.

This TCR was sampled from a young man in good health. Sequenced material: naive CD8+ T cells sorted from blood.

CDR3 in DNA: TGTGCCAGCAGTTTCACAGGGGCTGGCAATCAGCCCCAGCATTTT. Translation gives CASSFTGAGNQPQHF. The chain recombines TRBV27 with TRBJ1-5; 7 bases line up with TRBD1. The germline V gene has CDR1 MNHEY and CDR2 SMNVEV (reference sequence). This CDR3 is built from 15 residues. Trimming removed 3 bases from V and 2 bases from J; junction bases left unmatched: 4.